These T cell receptor beta chains were read from a single sample in a study of shared clonotypes between healthy human individuals. The repertoire was sequenced with immunoSEQ multiplex PCR; TCRdb's copy has only in-frame clones and lacks some. The data contain some 980,000 clones, about three quarters of them seen just once; the ten biggest clones take up nearly 1.5%. The sequencing input was memory CD4+ T cells sorted from blood. The receptors here all came from a man aged 18 to 29 in good health. Both conserved end residues are part of each CDR3. The D gene is left open where the match is weak. Clone size is stated in some rows and not others, as once, few, many or a class when expanded.

>.|TRBJ1-2|.|TRBV20-1
TGCAGTGCTAAGACAGTTTATGGCTACACCTTC
CSAKTVYGYTF
>.|TRBJ2-7|.|TRBV6-5
TGTGCCACCATGAACCGGGCCACCTACGAGCAGTACTTC
CATMNRATYEQYF
>.|TRBJ1-4|once|TRBV6-1
TGTGCCAGCAGTGAAGGTCCCGGGAAACTGTTTTTT
CASSEGPGKLFF
>.|TRBJ2-2|few|TRBV4-2
TGTGCCAGCAGCCAAGAGGTCAGCTACACCGGGGAGCTGTTTTTT
CASSQEVSYTGELFF
>.|TRBJ2-3|.|TRBV5-1
TGCGCCAGCAGCATCACCAGGGCGGCAGATACGCAGTATTTT
CASSITRAADTQYF
>.|TRBJ2-7|.|TRBV30
TGTGCCTGGAGTGGGTTGGCGGGAAACGAGCAGTACTTC
CAWSGLAGNEQYF
>.|TRBJ1-2|many|TRBV7-2
TGTGCCAGCAGCAGAGACAGACTTTATGGCTACACCTTC
CASSRDRLYGYTF
>.|TRBJ1-4|.|TRBV30
TGTGCCTGGAGTGGAGGGAGCGGAACTAATGAAAAACTGTTTTTT
CAWSGGSGTNEKLFF
>.|TRBJ1-1|.|TRBV7-8
TGTGCCAGCAGCTTCGGGGACGTCTTTAACACTGAAGCTTTCTTT
CASSFGDVFNTEAFF
>TRBD1|TRBJ1-5|once|TRBV7-8
TGTGCCAGCAGCTTACAGGGGGCTAGCAATCAGCCCCAGCATTTT
CASSLQGASNQPQHF
>.|TRBJ2-2|.|TRBV30
TGTGCCTGGTCAACAGGCCCGTCCGGGGAGCTGTTTTTT
CAWSTGPSGELFF
>.|TRBJ2-1|.|TRBV2
TGTGCCAGCAGTGCATACCCGAGTAGGAAAGAGGGCCCCAATGAGCAGTTCTTC
CASSAYPSRKEGPNEQFF
>TRBD1|TRBJ2-1|.|TRBV27
TGTGCCAGCAGTTCCGGGACAGGGGGCGATGAGCAGTTCTTC
CASSSGTGGDEQFF
>.|TRBJ2-1|.|TRBV7-9
TGTGCCAGCAGCTTAGTAGGGGAGCAGTTCTTC
CASSLVGEQFF
>.|TRBJ1-2|few|TRBV30
TGTGCCTGGAGTCCAGATACTTATGGCTACACCTTC
CAWSPDTYGYTF
>.|TRBJ2-1|.|TRBV6-4
TGTGCCAGCAGTGACTTGATAGGGCCAGCAGGCGAGCAGTTCTTC
CASSDLIGPAGEQFF
>.|TRBJ1-2|many|TRBV10-1
TGCGCCAGCAGTGTATCGGGGGGGGACTTCGGCTACACCTTC
CASSVSGGDFGYTF
>.|TRBJ2-3|.|TRBV10-3
TGTGCCATCAGTACGGGGGAGGGCACAGATACGCAGTATTTT
CAISTGEGTDTQYF
>.|TRBJ2-7|.|TRBV7-8
TGTGCCAGCAGCTCCAGAGCAGGGACAACCTACGAGCAGTACTTC
CASSSRAGTTYEQYF
>TRBD1|TRBJ1-5|.|TRBV19
TGTGCCAGTAAGTCGGACAGGGGGTTTACTAGCAATCAGCCCCAGCATTTT
CASKSDRGFTSNQPQHF
>.|TRBJ1-1|.|TRBV11-1
TGTGCCAGCAGCTTTTTTCCTTCCACTGAAGCTTTCTTT
CASSFFPSTEAFF
>.|TRBJ1-6|.|TRBV10-3
TGTGCCATCAGTCCGGATGGCAATTCACCCCTCCACTTT
CAISPDGNSPLHF
>.|TRBJ2-1|many|TRBV19
TGTGCCAGTACCCCCTACAGTTCCTACAATGAGCAGTTCTTC
CASTPYSSYNEQFF
>TRBD1|TRBJ1-2|.|TRBV27
TGTGCCAGCAGGCGAACAGGGGCCGCTAACTATGGCTACACCTTC
CASRRTGAANYGYTF
>.|TRBJ1-1|once|TRBV7-2
TGTGCCAGCAGCCCCAGGAACACTGAAGCTTTCTTT
CASSPRNTEAFF
>.|TRBJ2-7|once|TRBV27
TGTGCCAGCAGTTTATCGAACAGGGCGGCCTACGAGCAGTACTTC
CASSLSNRAAYEQYF
>.|TRBJ2-7|.|TRBV29-1
TGCAGCGTTACGACCTCCTACGAGCAGTACTTC
CSVTTSYEQYF
>.|TRBJ1-1|.|TRBV6-5
TGTGCCAGCAGTTACTCGAAACTGAACACTGAAGCTTTCTTT
CASSYSKLNTEAFF
>TRBD1|TRBJ2-3|once|TRBV7-9
TGTGCCAGCAGCTTAGGTCCGACAGGGGATACGCAGTATTTT
CASSLGPTGDTQYF